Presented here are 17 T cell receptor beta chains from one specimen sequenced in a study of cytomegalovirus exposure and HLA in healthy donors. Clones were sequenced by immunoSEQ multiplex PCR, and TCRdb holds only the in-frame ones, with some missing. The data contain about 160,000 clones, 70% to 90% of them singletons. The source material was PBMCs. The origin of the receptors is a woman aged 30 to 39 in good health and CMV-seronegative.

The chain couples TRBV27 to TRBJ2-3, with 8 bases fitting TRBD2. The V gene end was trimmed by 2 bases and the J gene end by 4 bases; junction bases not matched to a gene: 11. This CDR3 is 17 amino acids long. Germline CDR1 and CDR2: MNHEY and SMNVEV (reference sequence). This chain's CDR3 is CASSLDPTSEGPDTQYF. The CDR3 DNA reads TGTGCCAGCAGTTTAGATCCGACTAGCGAGGGTCCAGATACGCAGTATTTT.

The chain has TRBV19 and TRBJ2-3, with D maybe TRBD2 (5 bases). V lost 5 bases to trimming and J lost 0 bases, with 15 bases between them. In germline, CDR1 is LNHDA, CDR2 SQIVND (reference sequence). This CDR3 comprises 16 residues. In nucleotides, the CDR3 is TGTGCCAGTAGTCCCCGGACTGGGTTTAGCACAGATACGCAGTATTTT. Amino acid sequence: CASSPRTGFSTDTQYF.

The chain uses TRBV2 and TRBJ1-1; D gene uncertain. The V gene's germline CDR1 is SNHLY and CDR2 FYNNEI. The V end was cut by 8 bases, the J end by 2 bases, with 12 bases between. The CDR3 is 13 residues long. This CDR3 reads CASLDWSNTEAFF. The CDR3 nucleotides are TGTGCCAGCCTAGACTGGAGTAACACTGAAGCTTTCTTT.

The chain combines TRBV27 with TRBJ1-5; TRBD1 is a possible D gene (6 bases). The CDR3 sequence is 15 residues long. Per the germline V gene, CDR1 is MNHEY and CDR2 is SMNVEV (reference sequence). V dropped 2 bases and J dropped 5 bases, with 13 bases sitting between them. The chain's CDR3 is CASSLTGIRDQPQHF. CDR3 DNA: TGTGCCAGCAGTTTAACAGGGATCAGGGATCAGCCCCAGCATTTT.

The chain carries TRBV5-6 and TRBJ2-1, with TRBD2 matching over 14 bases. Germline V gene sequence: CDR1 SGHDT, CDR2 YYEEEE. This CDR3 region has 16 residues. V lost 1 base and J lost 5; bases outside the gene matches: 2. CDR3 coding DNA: TGTGCCAGCAGCTTGATGACTAGCGGGGGGGACAATGAGCAGTTCTTC. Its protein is CASSLMTSGGDNEQFF.

The CDR3 loop is CASSEWLGSAQPQHF. DNA of the CDR3: TGTGCCAGCAGTGAATGGTTGGGGTCGGCTCAGCCCCAGCATTTT. The chain recombines TRBV2 with TRBJ1-5, with D hard to call. This CDR3 has 15 residues. V was pared by 2 bases and J by 6 bases, with 14 bases between. CDR1 is SNHLY and CDR2 is FYNNEI in the germline V gene. The full variable domain, its missing parts supplied by reference TRBV2 and TRBJ1-5, is EPEVTQTPSHQVTQMGQEVILRCVPISNHLYFYWYRQILGQKVEFLVSFYNNEISEKSEIFDDQFSVERPDGSNFTLKIRSTKLEDSAMYFCASSEWLGSAQPQHFGDGTRLSIL.

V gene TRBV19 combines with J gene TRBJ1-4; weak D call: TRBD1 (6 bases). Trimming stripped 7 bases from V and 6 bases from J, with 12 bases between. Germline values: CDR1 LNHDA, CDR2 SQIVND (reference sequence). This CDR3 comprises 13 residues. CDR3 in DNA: TGTGCCAGTAAGGGAGGGGGTCATGAAAAACTGTTTTTT. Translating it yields CASKGGGHEKLFF. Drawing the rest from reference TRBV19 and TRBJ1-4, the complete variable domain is DGGITQSPKYLFRKEGQNVTLSCEQNLNHDAMYWYRQDPGQGLRLIYYSQIVNDFQKGDIAEGYSVSREKKESFPLTVTSAQKNPTAFYLCASKGGGHEKLFFGSGTQLSVL.

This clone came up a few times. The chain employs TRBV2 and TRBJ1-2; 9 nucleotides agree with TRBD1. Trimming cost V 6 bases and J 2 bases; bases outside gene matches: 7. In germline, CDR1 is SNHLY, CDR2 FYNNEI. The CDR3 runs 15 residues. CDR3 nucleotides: TGTGCCAGCAGGGGGACAGGGCAAATCAACTATGGCTACACCTTC. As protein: CASRGTGQINYGYTF.

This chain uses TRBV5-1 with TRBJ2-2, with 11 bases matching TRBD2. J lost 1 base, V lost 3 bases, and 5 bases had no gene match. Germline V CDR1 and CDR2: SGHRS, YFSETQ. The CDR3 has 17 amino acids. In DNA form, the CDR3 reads TGCGCCAGCAGCTGGGCTGGGACTAGCGGGAACACCGGGGAGCTGTTTTTT. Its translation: CASSWAGTSGNTGELFF.

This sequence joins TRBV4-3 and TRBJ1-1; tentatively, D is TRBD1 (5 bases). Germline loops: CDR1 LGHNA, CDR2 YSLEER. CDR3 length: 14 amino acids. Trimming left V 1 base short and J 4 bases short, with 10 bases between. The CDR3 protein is CASSQALRGTEAFF. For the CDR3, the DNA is TGCGCCAGCAGCCAAGCTTTAAGGGGCACTGAAGCTTTCTTT.

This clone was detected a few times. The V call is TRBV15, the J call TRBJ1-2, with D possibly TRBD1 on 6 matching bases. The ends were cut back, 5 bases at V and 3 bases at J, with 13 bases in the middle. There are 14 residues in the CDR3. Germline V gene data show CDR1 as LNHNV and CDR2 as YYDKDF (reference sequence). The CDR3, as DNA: TGTGCCACCAGCTTAGGGGGAGGAGACTATGGCTACACCTTC. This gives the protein CATSLGGGDYGYTF.

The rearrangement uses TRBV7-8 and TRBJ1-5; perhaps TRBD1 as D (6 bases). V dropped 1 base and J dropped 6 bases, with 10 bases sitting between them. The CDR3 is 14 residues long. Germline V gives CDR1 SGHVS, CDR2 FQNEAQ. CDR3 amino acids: CASSLDAGAQPQHF. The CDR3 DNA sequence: TGTGCCAGCAGCTTAGATGCGGGGGCTCAGCCCCAGCATTTT.

The CDR3 region is CASSPSSGKLFF. CDR3 in DNA: TGTGCCAGCAGCCCCAGTTCAGGGAAACTGTTTTTT. V is TRBV7-8 and J is TRBJ1-4; D is possibly TRBD1 (5 bases). V gave up 5 bases and J gave up 11 bases, with 12 bases separating them. The CDR3 has 12 residues. Germline V gene data show CDR1 as SGHVS and CDR2 as FQNEAQ.

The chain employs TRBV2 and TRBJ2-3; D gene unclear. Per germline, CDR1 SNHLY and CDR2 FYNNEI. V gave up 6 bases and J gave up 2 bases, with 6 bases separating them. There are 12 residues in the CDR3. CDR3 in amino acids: CASSTTTDTQYF. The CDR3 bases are TGTGCCAGCAGCACAACCACAGATACGCAGTATTTT.

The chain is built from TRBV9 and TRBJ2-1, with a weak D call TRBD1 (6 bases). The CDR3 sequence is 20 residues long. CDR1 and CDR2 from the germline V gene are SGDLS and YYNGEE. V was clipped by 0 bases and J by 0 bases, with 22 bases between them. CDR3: CASSVADWQGLGSSYNEQFF. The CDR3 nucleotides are TGTGCCAGCAGCGTAGCCGATTGGCAGGGGCTTGGCAGCTCCTACAATGAGCAGTTCTTC.

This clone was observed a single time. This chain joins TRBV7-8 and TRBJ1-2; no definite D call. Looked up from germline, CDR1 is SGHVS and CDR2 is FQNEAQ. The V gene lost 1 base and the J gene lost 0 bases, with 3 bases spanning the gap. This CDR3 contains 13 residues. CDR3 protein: CASSLVTNYGYTF. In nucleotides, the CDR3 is TGTGCCAGCAGCTTAGTCACTAACTATGGCTACACCTTC.

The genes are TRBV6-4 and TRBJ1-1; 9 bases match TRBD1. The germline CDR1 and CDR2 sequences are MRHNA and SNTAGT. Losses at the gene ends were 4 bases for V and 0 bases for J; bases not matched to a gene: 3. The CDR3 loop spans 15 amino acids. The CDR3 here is CASSADRGMNTEAFF. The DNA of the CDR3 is TGTGCCAGCAGTGCAGACAGGGGGATGAACACTGAAGCTTTCTTT.